The entry below describes one TCR beta chain. The data are from a study of shared clonotypes between healthy human individuals. As for the study in general: Aged 18 to 49, the donors were a couple of women and a few men.

There are 19 residues in the CDR3. The J segment lost 6 bases and the V segment lost 4 bases, leaving 18 bases of the junction unmatched. For every subset, genomic DNA was evenly distributed across several immunoSEQ plates. Loaded into unsorted PBMC replicate PCRs was about 300 ng DNA, 30,000 or so T cell genomes. Data came from immunoSEQ multiplex PCR; TCRdb stores just in-frame clones and leaves some out. Among around 500,000 clones listed, roughly four fifths were seen once. The sequenced sample consisted of PBMCs. V is TRBV23-1 and J is TRBJ2-2; TRBD1 matches 9 bases. TRBV23-1 is recorded as an ORF, its role being uncertain. The source of this sequence is a middle-aged woman in good health. Some clones in this sample may be carry-over from other donors' samples. The CDR3 DNA follows: TGCGCCAGCAGTCCCACCCCCTCGGGACAGGGCGACATTGCCGGGGAGCTGTTTTTT. Translating gives CASSPTPSGQGDIAGELFF.